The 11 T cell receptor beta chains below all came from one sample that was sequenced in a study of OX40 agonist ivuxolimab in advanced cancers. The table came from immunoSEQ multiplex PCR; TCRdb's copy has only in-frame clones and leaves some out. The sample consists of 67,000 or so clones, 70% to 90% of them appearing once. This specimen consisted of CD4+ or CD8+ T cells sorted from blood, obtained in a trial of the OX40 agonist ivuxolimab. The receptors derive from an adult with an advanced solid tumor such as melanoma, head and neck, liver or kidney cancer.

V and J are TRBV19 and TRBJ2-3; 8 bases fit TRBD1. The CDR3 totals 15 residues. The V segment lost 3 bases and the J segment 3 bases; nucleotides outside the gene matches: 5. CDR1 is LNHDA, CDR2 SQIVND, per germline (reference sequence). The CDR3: CASSIRRTGTDTQYF. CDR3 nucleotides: TGTGCCAGTAGTATCCGCCGGACAGGGACAGATACGCAGTATTTT.

The CDR3: CATREFPYNEQFF. CDR3 nucleotides: TGTGCCACCCGGGAATTCCCCTACAATGAGCAGTTCTTC. The V and J genes are TRBV6-5 and TRBJ2-1; D is possibly TRBD2 (5 bases). The CDR3 contains 13 residues. Trimming took off 10 bases at V and 2 bases at J, with 12 bases between the two ends. From germline, CDR1 is MNHEY and CDR2 SVGAGI.

The CDR3 sequence: CASNALGRTSSTDTQYF. In DNA, the CDR3 is TGTGCCAGCAATGCGCTAGGACGGACGTCTAGCACAGATACGCAGTATTTT. V is TRBV27 and J is TRBJ2-3; D is ambiguous. In germline, CDR1 is MNHEY, CDR2 SMNVEV (reference sequence). V shed 7 bases and J shed 0 bases, with 20 bases lying between them. CDR3 length: 17 amino acids.

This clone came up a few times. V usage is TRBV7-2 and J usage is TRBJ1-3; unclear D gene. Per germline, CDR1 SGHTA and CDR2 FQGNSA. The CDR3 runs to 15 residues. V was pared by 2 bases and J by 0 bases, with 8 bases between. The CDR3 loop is CASSLSLSSGNTIYF. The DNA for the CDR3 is TGTGCCAGCAGCTTAAGCCTTTCCTCTGGAAACACCATATATTTT.

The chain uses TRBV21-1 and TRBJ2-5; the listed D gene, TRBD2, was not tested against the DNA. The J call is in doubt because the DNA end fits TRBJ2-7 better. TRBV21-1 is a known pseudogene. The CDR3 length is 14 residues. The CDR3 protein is CASSKVGRAHEQYF. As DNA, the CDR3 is TGTGCCAGCAGCAAAGTCGGGAGGGCCCACGAGCAGTACTTC.

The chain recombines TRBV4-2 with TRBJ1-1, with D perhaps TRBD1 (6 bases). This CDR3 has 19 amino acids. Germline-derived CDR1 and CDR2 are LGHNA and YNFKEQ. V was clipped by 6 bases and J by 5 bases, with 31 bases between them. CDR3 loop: CASRHQPRFLGQYLTEAFF. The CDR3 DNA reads TGTGCCAGCAGACACCAGCCAAGATTCTTAGGACAGTATCTAACTGAAGCTTTCTTT.

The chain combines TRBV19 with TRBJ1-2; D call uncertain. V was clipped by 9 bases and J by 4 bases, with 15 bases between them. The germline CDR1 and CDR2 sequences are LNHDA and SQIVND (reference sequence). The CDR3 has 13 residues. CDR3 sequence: CASAPTHGYGYTF. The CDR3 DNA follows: TGTGCCAGCGCACCGACGCACGGCTATGGCTACACCTTC.

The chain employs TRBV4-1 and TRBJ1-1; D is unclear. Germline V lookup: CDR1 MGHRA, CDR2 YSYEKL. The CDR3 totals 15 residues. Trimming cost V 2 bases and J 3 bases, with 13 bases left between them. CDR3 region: CASSQTPVRDTEAFF. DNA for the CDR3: TGCGCCAGCAGCCAAACACCCGTCCGGGACACTGAAGCTTTCTTT.

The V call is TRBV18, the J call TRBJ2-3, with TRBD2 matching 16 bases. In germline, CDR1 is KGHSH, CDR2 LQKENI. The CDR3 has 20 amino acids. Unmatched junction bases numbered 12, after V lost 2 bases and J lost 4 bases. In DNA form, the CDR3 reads TGTGCCAGCTCACCAAGTCGCATCGGGACTAGCGGGAGGGCCCCAGATACGCAGTATTTT. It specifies CASSPSRIGTSGRAPDTQYF.

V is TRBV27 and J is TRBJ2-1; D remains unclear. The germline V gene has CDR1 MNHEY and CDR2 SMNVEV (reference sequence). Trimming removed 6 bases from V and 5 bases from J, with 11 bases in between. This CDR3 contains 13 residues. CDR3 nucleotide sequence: TGTGCCAGCAGGGTAATGGGGAACAATGAGCAGTTCTTC. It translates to CASRVMGNNEQFF.

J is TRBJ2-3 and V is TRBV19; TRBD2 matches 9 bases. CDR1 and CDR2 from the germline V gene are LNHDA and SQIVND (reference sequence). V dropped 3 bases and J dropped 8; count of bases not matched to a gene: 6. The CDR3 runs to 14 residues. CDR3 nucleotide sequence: TGTGCCAGTAGTATGGAGGCGGGAGGGGGTACGCAGTATTTT. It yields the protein CASSMEAGGGTQYF.